This entry lists 10 T cell receptor beta chains sequenced from one sample in a study of Tregs in tolerant kidney transplant recipients. Generated by immunoSEQ multiplex PCR, the TCRdb table keeps only in-frame clones and is missing some. The table for this sample gives some 14,000 clones. The nonmyeloablative bone marrow transplants came from related graft donors, with transient mixed chimerism. The sequencing used CD8+ T cells from blood (PBMCs), collected 6 months after the transplant. Receptor source: a human patient who received a combined kidney and bone marrow transplant. Some T cells could come from the graft donor.

In regard to this clone: The CDR3 goes on 3 residues after the read ends, and that part is filled in from the germline J gene. The genes are TRBV10-2 and TRBJ1-5, with a weak D call TRBD1 (5 bases). CDR1 WSHSY and CDR2 SAAADI come from the germline V gene. V was shortened by 0 bases and J by 4 bases, with 13 bases between the two germline ends. This CDR3 has 16 amino acids. The CDR3 loop reads CASSESTGVGNQPQHF. The CDR3 DNA, read in part, is TGCGCCAGCAGTGAGTCGACGGGGGTGGGTAATCAGCCC.

As regards this clone: The read comes to an end 3 residues before the CDR3 does, leaving the germline J gene to fill in the end. The rearrangement joins TRBV13 to TRBJ1-1, with 7 bases that match TRBD1. Germline V lookup: CDR1 PRHDT, CDR2 FYEKMQ (reference sequence). This CDR3 has 15 amino acids. The V and J ends lost 3 bases and 0 bases, in that order; junction bases with no gene match: 4. The CDR3 DNA, read in part, is TGTGCCAGCAGCTTGGAGACAGGGATGAACACTGAA. Protein sequence: CASSLETGMNTE. The CDR3 in full is CASSLETGMNTEAFF. The variable domain in full, with the rest retrieved from reference TRBV13 and TRBJ1-1, is AAGVIQSPRHLIKEKRETATLKCYPIPRHDTVYWYQQGPGQDPQFLISFYEKMQSDKGSIPDRFSAQQFSDYHSELNMSSLELGDSALYFCASSLETGMNTEAFFGQGTRLTVV.

In the case of this clone: The read terminates 3 residues before the CDR3 end, so the remaining end is supplied by the germline J gene. The chain recombines TRBV11-2 with TRBJ2-1; 10 bases line up with TRBD2. The CDR3 loop spans 14 amino acids. The germline V gene has CDR1 SGHAT and CDR2 FQNNGV. V shed 5 bases, J shed 9 bases, and the junction held 7 bases outside the gene matches. CDR3 DNA, as far as it was read: TGTGCCAGCAGCGGACAGCGGGGGGGCCTTGAG. As protein: CASSGQRGGLE. The whole CDR3 region reads CASSGQRGGLEQFF.

Concerning this clone itself: The read halts 3 residues ahead of the CDR3 end, with the missing end drawn from the germline J gene. The rearrangement uses TRBV19 and TRBJ2-4, with TRBD1 matching over 8 bases. This CDR3 has 12 amino acids. The germline CDR1 and CDR2 sequences are LNHDA and SQIVND (reference sequence). The CDR3 DNA, read in part, is TGTGCCAGTAGTTGGGACAGGTACGGT. It is translated as CASSWDRYG. The whole CDR3 region reads CASSWDRYGQYF.

The CDR3 region is CASSDWGGRPEAFF. The part of the CDR3 DNA that was read is TGTGCCAGCAGTGATTGGGGGGGAAGGCCCGAA. J is TRBJ1-1 and V is TRBV2; D perhaps matches TRBD1 (5 bases). The CDR3 is cut off 3 residues early in the read; its end comes from the germline J gene. Germline CDR1 SNHLY, CDR2 FYNNEI. The CDR3 is 14 amino acids.

About this clone itself: Sequencing ends 3 residues short of the CDR3 end; the germline J gene provides the rest. The chain recombines TRBV10-3 with TRBJ1-1; 7 bases are shared with TRBD1. CDR1 ENHRY and CDR2 SYGVKD come from the germline V gene. The CDR3 consists of 16 residues. V dropped 2 bases and J dropped 5; count of bases not matched to a gene: 11. The CDR3 protein is CAISEPPTGRETEAFF. CDR3 DNA (partial): TGTGCCATCAGTGAGCCTCCGACAGGGAGGGAGACTGAA.

A word on this clone: The read gets to within 3 residues of the CDR3 end, and the germline J gene fills in the rest. The chain links TRBV4-1 to TRBJ2-7, with 8 bases matching TRBD1. The V and J ends lost 1 base and 4 bases, in that order; junction bases with no gene match: 12. Germline loops: CDR1 MGHRA, CDR2 YSYEKL. CDR3 length equals 17 residues. The covered CDR3 bases are TGCGCCAGCAGCCAAGTCATCAGGACAGGGAGAGGTTACGAG. Its translation: CASSQVIRTGRGYE. The full CDR3 sequence reads CASSQVIRTGRGYEQYF.

In terms of frequency, this clone is medium-sized. The DNA ends 3 residues before the CDR3 does, and the rest of the CDR3 is filled in from the germline J gene. The J gene is TRBJ2-3, the V gene TRBV6-2 or TRBV6-3, with D maybe TRBD2 (6 bases). The germline gives CDR1 MNHEY, CDR2 SVGEGT. This CDR3 contains 15 residues. V dropped 2 bases and J dropped 2 bases, with 11 bases sitting between them. CDR3 sequence: CASSYPGTYTDTQYF. The DNA read from the CDR3 is TGTGCCAGCAGTTACCCCGGGACTTACACAGATACG.

Regarding this clone: The missing CDR3 end, 3 residues past where the read stops, is filled in from the germline J gene. The chain links TRBV29-1 to TRBJ2-7; TRBD2 might be the D (6 bases). V was trimmed by 0 bases and J by 2 bases, leaving 11 bases between them. The CDR3 runs to 14 residues. Looked up from germline, CDR1 is SQVTM and CDR2 is ANQGSEA. The sequenced part of the CDR3 DNA is TGCAGCGTTGAAGATGCGGGGAAGGCCTACGAG. Its translation: CSVEDAGKAYE. The complete CDR3 sequence is CSVEDAGKAYEQYF.

For this clone: The read ends 3 residues shy of where the CDR3 ends; the end is completed using the germline J gene. This sequence joins TRBV29-1 and TRBJ2-3, with D perhaps matching TRBD1 (5 bases). This CDR3 has 13 amino acids. Trimming left V 4 bases short and J 4 bases short, with 12 bases between. Germline values: CDR1 SQVTM, CDR2 ANQGSEA. The sequenced part of the CDR3 DNA is TGCAGCGTTGTAGGGCAGGGCGCAGATACG. Its translation is CSVVGQGADT. The whole CDR3 is CSVVGQGADTQYF.